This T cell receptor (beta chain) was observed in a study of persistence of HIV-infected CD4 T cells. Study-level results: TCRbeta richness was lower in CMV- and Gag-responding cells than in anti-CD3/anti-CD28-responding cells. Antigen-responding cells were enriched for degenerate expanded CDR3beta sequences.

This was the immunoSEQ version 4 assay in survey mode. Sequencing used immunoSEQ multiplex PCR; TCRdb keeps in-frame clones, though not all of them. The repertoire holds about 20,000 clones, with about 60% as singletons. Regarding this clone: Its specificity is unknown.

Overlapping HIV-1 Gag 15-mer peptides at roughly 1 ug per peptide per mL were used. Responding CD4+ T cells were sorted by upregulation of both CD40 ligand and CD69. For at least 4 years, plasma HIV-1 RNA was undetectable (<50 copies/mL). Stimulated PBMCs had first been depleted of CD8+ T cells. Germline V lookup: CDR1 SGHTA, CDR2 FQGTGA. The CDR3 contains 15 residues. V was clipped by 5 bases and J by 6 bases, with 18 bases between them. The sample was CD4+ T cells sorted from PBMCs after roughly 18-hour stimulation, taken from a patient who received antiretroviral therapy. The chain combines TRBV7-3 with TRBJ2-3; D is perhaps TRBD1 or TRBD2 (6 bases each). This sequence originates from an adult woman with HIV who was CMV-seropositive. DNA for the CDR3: TGTGCCAGCAGCCCGTCCGGGGGCGCATATGATACGCAGTATTTT. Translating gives CASSPSGGAYDTQYF. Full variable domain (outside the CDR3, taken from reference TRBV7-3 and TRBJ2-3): GAGVSQTPSNKVTEKGKYVELRCDPISGHTALYWYRQSLGQGPEFLIYFQGTGAADDSGLPNDRFFAVRPEGSVSTLKIQRTERGDSAVYLCASSPSGGAYDTQYFGPGTRLTVL.